One and the same sample provided the 25 T cell receptor beta chains below, sequenced in a study of cytomegalovirus exposure and HLA in healthy donors (dated by TCRdb to about 2017). Library preparation was by the immunoSEQ multiplex PCR assay. The multiplex PCR relied on a mix of 60 forward primers for TCR Vbeta segments and 13 reverse primers for TCR Jbeta segments. Here the immuneACCESS table is served through TCRdb, limited to in-frame sequences with V and J called. Missing clones are a known gap in these copies; in checked studies unresolved V genes cover under half, and the rest lacks a known reason. In all, the sample holds about 170,000 clones, and around 83% of those were seen once. 2.5% to 3% of the sample lies in the top ten. The specimen sequenced was PBMCs. The receptor set was obtained from a man younger than 45 in good health and CMV-seropositive.

This clone appeared a single time. V is TRBV30 and J is TRBJ2-3; 10 bases match TRBD2. The germline V gene encodes CDR1 GTSNPN and CDR2 SVGIG (reference sequence). With 2 bases clipped from V and 0 bases from J, the junction kept 8 bases outside the gene matches. This CDR3 spans 17 amino acids. Here the CDR3 reads CAWSIAGGDVSTDTQYF. The CDR3 DNA reads TGTGCCTGGAGTATAGCGGGAGGAGATGTTAGCACAGATACGCAGTATTTT.

CDR3 protein: CASSPGAFF. The CDR3 DNA is TGTGCCAGCAGTCCGGGAGCTTTCTTT. The J gene is TRBJ1-1, the V gene TRBV27, with D unresolved. CDR3 length: 9 amino acids. V lost 5 bases and J lost 10, with 5 bases in between. Germline loops: CDR1 MNHEY, CDR2 SMNVEV (reference sequence).

The chain employs TRBV7-9 and TRBJ2-5, with TRBD2 as a possible D gene (5 bases). Trimming stripped 0 bases from V and 3 bases from J, with 11 bases between. This CDR3 region has 15 residues. Looked up from germline, CDR1 is SEHNR and CDR2 is FQNEAQ (reference sequence). CDR3 sequence reads: CASSLAVGSEETQYF. The CDR3 region has the DNA TGTGCCAGCAGCTTAGCGGTAGGGAGCGAAGAGACCCAGTACTTC.

The rearrangement links TRBV19 to TRBJ2-3; 8 nucleotides line up with TRBD2. The CDR3 is 15 residues long. CDR1 LNHDA and CDR2 SQIVND come from the germline V gene (reference sequence). V shed 3 bases, J shed 1 base, and the junction held 3 bases outside the gene matches. The CDR3 spells CASSIGGVGTDTQYF. The CDR3 coding sequence is TGTGCCAGTAGTATCGGGGGGGTTGGCACAGATACGCAGTATTTT.

This chain joins TRBV7-3 and TRBJ1-1; no clear D. Germline CDR1 and CDR2: SGHTA and FQGTGA. The CDR3 has 15 residues. V dropped 1 base and J dropped 0 bases, with 9 bases sitting between them. CDR3 protein: CASSLMQVVNTEAFF. CDR3 in DNA: TGTGCCAGCAGCTTAATGCAGGTCGTGAACACTGAAGCTTTCTTT.

The chain joins TRBV11-2 to TRBJ1-5; TRBD1 matches 8 bases. This CDR3 has 15 residues. The germline gives CDR1 SGHAT, CDR2 FQNNGV. The V and J ends lost 2 bases and 9 bases, in that order; junction bases with no gene match: 9. This CDR3 is CASSLSGGAPLPQHF. The CDR3 bases are TGTGCCAGCAGCTTATCAGGGGGCGCCCCCCTGCCCCAGCATTTT.

This chain connects TRBV6-5 to TRBJ1-1; 8 positions match TRBD1. V dropped 5 bases and J dropped 7; count of bases not matched to a gene: 12. Germline CDR1 and CDR2: MNHEY and SVGAGI. CDR3 length equals 15 residues. The CDR3 DNA sequence: TGTGCCAGCAGTGGGGCCGGGACAGGTCGCAATGAAGCTTTCTTT. It is translated as CASSGAGTGRNEAFF.

The chain carries TRBV7-9 and TRBJ2-1; D is unclear. The CDR3 extends over 15 amino acids. Germline CDR1 is SEHNR and CDR2 is FQNEAQ (reference sequence). V gave up 2 bases and J gave up 0 bases, with 8 bases separating them. CDR3 bases: TGTGCCAGCAGCTTATCCCCGAGCTCCTACAATGAGCAGTTCTTC. It yields the protein CASSLSPSSYNEQFF.

The DNA for the CDR3 is TGTGCCAGTACAAGGGGGCTCACTGAAGCTTTCTTT. The encoded protein is CASTRGLTEAFF. This sequence joins TRBV19 and TRBJ1-1; 7 bases are a match to TRBD1. CDR3 size: 12 residues. Germline loops: CDR1 LNHDA, CDR2 SQIVND (reference sequence). Germline trimming cut 7 bases from V and 4 bases from J; bases unmatched to any gene: 3.

To note about this clone: A junction end diverges from the germline sequence, so it may reflect a read error. The chain carries TRBV7-7 and TRBJ2-1; TRBD2 might be the D (6 bases). CDR1 and CDR2 (germline): SSHAT, FNYEAQ (reference sequence). The CDR3 length is 15 residues. The CDR3 is CASSLASGRHNEQFF. The CDR3, as DNA: TGTGCTAGCAGCTTAGCGTCAGGGAGGCACAATGAGCAGTTCTTC.

The V gene is TRBV2, the J gene TRBJ2-3, with 10 bases identical to TRBD2. Germline CDR1 reads SNHLY; CDR2 reads FYNNEI. The CDR3 has 14 amino acids. The V and J ends lost 10 bases and 3 bases, in that order; junction bases with no gene match: 7. The CDR3 region is CANVKGLATDTQYF. The CDR3 region has the DNA TGTGCCAACGTCAAGGGACTAGCGACAGATACGCAGTATTTT.

The chain recombines TRBV2 with TRBJ2-1; D unresolved. V was cut by 7 bases and J by 5 bases, with 6 bases left in between. Germline CDR1 SNHLY, CDR2 FYNNEI. The CDR3 runs to 11 residues. The CDR3 region has the DNA TGTGCCAGCACCTCTAACAATGAGCAGTTCTTC. It specifies CASTSNNEQFF. Based on the CDR3 plus reference TRBV2 and TRBJ2-1, the full variable domain is EPEVTQTPSHQVTQMGQEVILRCVPISNHLYFYWYRQILGQKVEFLVSFYNNEISEKSEIFDDQFSVERPDGSNFTLKIRSTKLEDSAMYFCASTSNNEQFFGPGTRLTVL.

The chain couples TRBV7-3 to TRBJ2-3; 8 bases map to TRBD2. CDR3 length: 16 residues. CDR1 and CDR2 from the germline V gene are SGHTA and FQGTGA. Trimming at V came to 5 bases and at J to 6 bases, leaving 13 bases not matched to a gene. Here the CDR3 reads CASSPQLAGSRDTQYF. In DNA form, the CDR3 reads TGTGCCAGCAGCCCACAGCTAGCGGGTAGTCGGGATACGCAGTATTTT.

This clone was seen only a few times. The chain links TRBV14 to TRBJ2-1; TRBD2 agrees at 13 bases. With 4 bases clipped from V and 10 bases from J, the junction kept 7 bases outside the gene matches. The germline V gene encodes CDR1 SGHDN and CDR2 FVKESK. The CDR3 has 15 amino acids. The CDR3 sequence is CASSPTSGRAGEQFF. The CDR3 DNA is TGTGCCAGCAGCCCCACTAGCGGGAGGGCCGGGGAGCAGTTCTTC.

The chain carries TRBV19 and TRBJ1-4; possible D gene TRBD1, 6 bases. Germline CDR1 and CDR2: LNHDA and SQIVND (reference sequence). CDR3 size: 17 residues. V was trimmed by 7 bases and J by 4 bases, leaving 22 bases between them. CDR3 amino acids: CASNGINRVRGNEKLFF. The CDR3 DNA reads TGTGCCAGTAACGGTATTAACAGGGTAAGAGGTAATGAAAAACTGTTTTTT.

The chain recombines TRBV2 with TRBJ2-1; 11 positions match TRBD2. In germline, CDR1 is SNHLY, CDR2 FYNNEI. This CDR3 is built from 15 residues. The ends lost 6 bases at V and 6 bases at J; junction bases unmatched: 7. Here the CDR3 DNA reads TGTGCCAGCAGGTTCCCCGGGACTAGCGGCAATGAGCAGTTCTTC. This gives the protein CASRFPGTSGNEQFF.

The chain employs TRBV11-2 and TRBJ2-1, with 12 bases lining up with TRBD2. CDR1 and CDR2 from the germline V gene are SGHAT and FQNNGV. The CDR3 runs to 17 residues. V was clipped by 6 bases and J by 2 bases; unmatched bases: 8. The DNA for the CDR3 is TGTGCCAGCAGACTAACTAGCGGGGGGCCTCCCTACAATGAGCAGTTCTTC. Translating it yields CASRLTSGGPPYNEQFF.

The gene calls are TRBV19 and TRBJ1-5; a weak D match, TRBD1 (5 bases). Per germline, CDR1 LNHDA and CDR2 SQIVND (reference sequence). The CDR3 totals 14 residues. With 3 bases removed from V and 6 bases from J, the gap between germline ends came to 12 bases. The CDR3 here is CASSIRGPTQPQHF. CDR3 coding DNA: TGTGCCAGTAGTATTAGGGGCCCTACTCAGCCCCAGCATTTT.

V usage is TRBV5-1 and J usage is TRBJ2-5; 8 bases align to TRBD1. CDR3 length equals 17 residues. The J segment lost 5 bases and the V segment lost 0 bases, leaving 12 bases of the junction unmatched. Germline V gives CDR1 SGHRS, CDR2 YFSETQ. The CDR3 region is CASSLVIIRGRGETQYF. The CDR3 DNA is TGCGCCAGCAGCTTGGTAATCATCAGGGGGCGCGGGGAGACCCAGTACTTC.

In this sample, this clone turned up once. This chain connects TRBV5-8 to TRBJ2-1, with 7 bases aligning to TRBD2. The CDR3 extends over 15 amino acids. Per germline, CDR1 SGHTS and CDR2 YDEGEE. After removal of 8 bases from V and 4 bases from J, the junction contained 12 bases not matched to a gene. The CDR3 nucleotides are TGTGCCAGTCTACCCGGACTAGTCTCGTACAATGAGCAGTTCTTC. It is translated as CASLPGLVSYNEQFF.

The chain recombines TRBV15 with TRBJ2-7; 9 nucleotides line up with TRBD1. CDR1 is LNHNV, CDR2 YYDKDF, per germline (reference sequence). The V and J ends lost 7 bases and 3 bases, in that order; junction bases with no gene match: 10. The CDR3 totals 15 residues. In DNA, the CDR3 is TGTGCCACCAAGCGAGACAGGGGGAAGCTCTACGAGCAGTACGTC. This codes for CATKRDRGKLYEQYV.

The chain employs TRBV19 and TRBJ2-1; TRBD2 agrees at 11 bases. J was trimmed by 6 bases and V by 2 bases; bases with no gene match: 9. Germline CDR1 LNHDA, CDR2 SQIVND (reference sequence). CDR3 length equals 17 residues. CDR3 nucleotide sequence: TGTGCCAGTAGTATATCGGCTAGCGGGAGGATTTCCAATGAGCAGTTCTTC. It encodes CASSISASGRISNEQFF.

This rearrangement joins TRBV11-1 to TRBJ1-4, with no clear D. Trimming removed 5 bases from V and 0 bases from J, with 10 bases in between. Germline values: CDR1 SGHAT, CDR2 FQDESV (reference sequence). This CDR3 spans 15 amino acids. The CDR3 DNA reads TGTGCCAGCAGCGTCCAGGAGGCAACTAATGAAAAACTGTTTTTT. Encoded protein: CASSVQEATNEKLFF.

The gene calls are TRBV4-2 and TRBJ1-6; 7 nucleotides match TRBD1. CDR3 size: 15 residues. V shed 3 bases and J 6 bases; nucleotides not matched to a gene: 5. Germline V gene data show CDR1 as LGHNA and CDR2 as YNFKEQ. The CDR3 nucleotides are TGTGCCAGCAGCCAGGAGACAGGGAGTAATTCACCCCTCCACTTT. It translates to CASSQETGSNSPLHF.

V is TRBV27 and J is TRBJ1-2, with 9 bases lining up with TRBD1. There are 16 residues in the CDR3. With 5 bases clipped from V and 3 bases from J, the junction kept 10 bases outside the gene matches. Per germline, CDR1 MNHEY and CDR2 SMNVEV (reference sequence). The CDR3 loop reads CASSIRTGQGYYGYTF. DNA of the CDR3: TGTGCCAGCAGTATCCGGACCGGACAGGGGTACTATGGCTACACCTTC.